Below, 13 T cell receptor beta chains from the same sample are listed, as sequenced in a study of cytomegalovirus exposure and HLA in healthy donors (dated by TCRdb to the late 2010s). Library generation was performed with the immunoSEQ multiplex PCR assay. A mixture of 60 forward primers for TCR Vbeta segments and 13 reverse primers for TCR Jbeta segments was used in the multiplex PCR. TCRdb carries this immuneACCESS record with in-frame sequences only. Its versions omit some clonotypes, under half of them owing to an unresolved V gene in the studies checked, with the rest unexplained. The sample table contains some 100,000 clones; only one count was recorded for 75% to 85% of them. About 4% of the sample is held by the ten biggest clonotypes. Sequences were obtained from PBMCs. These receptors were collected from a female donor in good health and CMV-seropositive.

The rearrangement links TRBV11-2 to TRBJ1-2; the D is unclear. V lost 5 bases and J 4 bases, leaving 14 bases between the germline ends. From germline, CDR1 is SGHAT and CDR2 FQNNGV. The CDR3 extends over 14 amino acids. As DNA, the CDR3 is TGTGCCAGCAGCCCACGGGAGTCCCGCTATGGCTACACCTTC. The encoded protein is CASSPRESRYGYTF.

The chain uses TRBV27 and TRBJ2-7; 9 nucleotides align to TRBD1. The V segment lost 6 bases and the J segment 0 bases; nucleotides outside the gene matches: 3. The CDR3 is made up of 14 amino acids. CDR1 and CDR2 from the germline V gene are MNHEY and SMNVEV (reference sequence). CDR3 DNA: TGTGCCAGCAGGCCGGGACAGGGCTCCTACGAGCAGTACTTC. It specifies CASRPGQGSYEQYF.

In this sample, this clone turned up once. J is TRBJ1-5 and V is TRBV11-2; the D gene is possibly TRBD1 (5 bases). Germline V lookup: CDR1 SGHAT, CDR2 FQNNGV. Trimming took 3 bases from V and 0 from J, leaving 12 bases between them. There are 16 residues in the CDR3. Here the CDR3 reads CASSLGGSSSNQPQHF. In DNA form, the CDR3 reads TGTGCCAGCAGCTTGGGGGGGAGCTCTAGCAATCAGCCCCAGCATTTT.

CDR3 in DNA: TGTGCCAGCACCCCAGGGATGGTGAGGACTGAAGCTTTCTTT. It is translated as CASTPGMVRTEAFF. The chain uses TRBV9 and TRBJ1-1, with D possibly being TRBD1 (5 bases). Germline CDR1 SGDLS, CDR2 YYNGEE. The CDR3 contains 14 residues. The V end was cut by 6 bases, the J end by 5 bases, with 17 bases between.

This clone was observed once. This chain's CDR3 is CASSRDRVNEQFF. In DNA form, the CDR3 reads TGTGCCAGCAGTCGGGACAGGGTCAATGAGCAGTTCTTC. The chain is built from TRBV2 and TRBJ2-1; 9 positions agree with TRBD1. The length of the CDR3 is 13 residues. CDR1 and CDR2 from the germline V gene are SNHLY and FYNNEI. The junction had 2 bases not matched to a gene; V was cut back by 5 bases and J by 6 bases.

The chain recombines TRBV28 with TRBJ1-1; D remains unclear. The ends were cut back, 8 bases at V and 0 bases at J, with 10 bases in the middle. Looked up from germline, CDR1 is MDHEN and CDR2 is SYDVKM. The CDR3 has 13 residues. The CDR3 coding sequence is TGTGCCAGCGTCAATTCGGTGAACACTGAAGCTTTCTTT. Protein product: CASVNSVNTEAFF.

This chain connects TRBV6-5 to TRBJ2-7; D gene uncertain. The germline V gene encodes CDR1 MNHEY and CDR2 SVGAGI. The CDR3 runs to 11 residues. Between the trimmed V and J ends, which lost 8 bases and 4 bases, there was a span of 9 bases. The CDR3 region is CASGRWYEQYF. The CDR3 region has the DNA TGTGCCAGCGGCAGGTGGTACGAGCAGTACTTC.

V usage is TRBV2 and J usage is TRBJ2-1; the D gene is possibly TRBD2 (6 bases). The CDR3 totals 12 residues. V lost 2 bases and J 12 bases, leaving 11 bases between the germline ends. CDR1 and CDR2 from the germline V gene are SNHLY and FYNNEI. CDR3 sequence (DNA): TGTGCCAGCAGTGAATACGGAGGGAGGCAGTTCTTC. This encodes CASSEYGGRQFF.

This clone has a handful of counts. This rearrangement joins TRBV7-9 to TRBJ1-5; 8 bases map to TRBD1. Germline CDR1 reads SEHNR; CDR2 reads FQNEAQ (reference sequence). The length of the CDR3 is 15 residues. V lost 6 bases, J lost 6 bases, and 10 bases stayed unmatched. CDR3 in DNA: TGTGCCAGCAGTCTTGGACAGGGAGGGACTCAGCCCCAGCATTTT. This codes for CASSLGQGGTQPQHF.

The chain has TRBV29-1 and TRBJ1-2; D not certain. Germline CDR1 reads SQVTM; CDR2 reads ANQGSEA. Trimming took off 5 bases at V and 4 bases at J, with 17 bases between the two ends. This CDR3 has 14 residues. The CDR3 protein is CSVCLAGSSYGYTF. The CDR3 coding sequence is TGCAGCGTTTGCCTCGCGGGTAGTAGCTATGGCTACACCTTC.

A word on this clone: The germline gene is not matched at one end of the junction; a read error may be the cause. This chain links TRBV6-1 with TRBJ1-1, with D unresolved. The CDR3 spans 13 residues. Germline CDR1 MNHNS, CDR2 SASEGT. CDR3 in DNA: TGTGCCAGCAGTGAAGGGACTCCTTCCAGCGCGATCTTT. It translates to CASSEGTPSSAIF.

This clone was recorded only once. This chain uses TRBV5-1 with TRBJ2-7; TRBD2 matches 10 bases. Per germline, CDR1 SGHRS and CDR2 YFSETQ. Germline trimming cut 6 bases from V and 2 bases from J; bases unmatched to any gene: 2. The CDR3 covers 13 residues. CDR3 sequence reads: CASNLAGAYEQYF. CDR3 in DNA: TGCGCCAGCAATCTAGCGGGGGCCTACGAGCAGTACTTC.

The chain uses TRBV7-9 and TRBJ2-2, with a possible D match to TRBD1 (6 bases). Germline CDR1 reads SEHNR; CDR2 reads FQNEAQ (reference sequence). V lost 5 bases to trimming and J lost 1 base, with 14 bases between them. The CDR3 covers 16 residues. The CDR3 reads CASSVDRALNTGELFF. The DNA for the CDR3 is TGTGCCAGCAGCGTGGACAGAGCCTTGAACACCGGGGAGCTGTTTTTT.